The rows below give T cell receptor beta chains drawn from one sample of a study of T cells in Graves' hyperthyroidism and ophthalmopathy. TCRdb called the multiplex PCR reads again in MiXCR, with one record for every CDR3 protein. The repertoire holds 470,000 or so distinct CDR3 sequences, with about 20% as singletons. The sequencing sample was made of blood. The source of these receptors is a man younger than 30 with Graves' hyperthyroidism. CDR3s include the opening cysteine and the closing phenylalanine or tryptophan. Fields, in order: V gene, J gene, clone size, D gene, CDR3 protein, CDR3 DNA. D genes are given only for firm matches. Clone size is given for some rows only: seen once, a few or many times, or a class if the clone is expanded.

>TRBV27|TRBJ1-2|NA|NA
CASSLSGTVDGYTF
TGTGCCAGCAGTTTATCGGGGACGGTTGATGGCTACACCTTC
>TRBV11-2|TRBJ2-2|few|NA
CASSFQGSGELFF
TGTGCCAGCAGCTTTCAGGGGTCCGGGGAGCTGTTTTTT
>TRBV28|TRBJ1-5|many|NA
CASSPTLETQPQHF
TGTGCCAGCAGTCCTACTCTAGAAACTCAGCCCCAGCATTTT
>TRBV6-2/TRBV6-3|TRBJ1-2|few|NA
CASSYSRDTSYTF
TGTGCCAGCAGTTACTCGAGGGACACAAGCTACACCTTC
>TRBV27|TRBJ1-1|many|NA
CASSLTPGERNTEAFF
TGTGCCAGCAGTCTTACGCCTGGAGAAAGGAACACTGAAGCTTTCTTT
>TRBV20-1|TRBJ2-7|many|TRBD1
CSARALDRGYEQYF
TGCAGTGCTAGGGCGCTGGACAGGGGATACGAGCAGTACTTC
>TRBV20-1|TRBJ2-5|NA|TRBD2
CSARTSGGPKETQYF
TGCAGTGCTAGGACTAGCGGGGGACCCAAAGAGACCCAGTACTTC
>TRBV12-3/TRBV12-4|TRBJ2-7|many|NA
CASSLSRRGEQYF
TGTGCCAGCAGTTTAAGCAGGAGGGGCGAGCAGTACTTC
>TRBV11-2|TRBJ2-7|NA|NA
CASSFTSATYEQYF
TGTGCCAGCAGCTTCACGTCGGCTACCTACGAGCAGTACTTC
>TRBV20-1|TRBJ1-2|many|NA
CSARDLVQGYGYTF
TGCAGTGCTAGAGATTTAGTACAGGGCTATGGCTACACCTTC